This T cell receptor (beta chain) emerged from a study of blood T cell repertoires in COVID-19. Study context: Both acute and convalescent COVID-19 samples were obtained from the United States, Italy and Spain. PBMCs, B-cell-depleted T cells, or T cells provided the cDNA or gDNA that made up the material.

Germline V lookup: CDR1 MNHEY, CDR2 SVGAGI. CDR3 size: 16 residues. V lost 0 bases and J lost 6, with 15 bases in between. Authors' analysis steps: Amplifying reference gene primers gave estimates of nucleated cell counts. Sequencing was performed with immunoSEQ multiplex PCR; in TCRdb, only in-frame clones are kept and a portion is missing. D and trimming were read from the DNA, whereas the V and J calls and clone size are those reported in that table. In the table there are 100,000 to 110,000 clones, around 88% of which are singletons. The rearrangement joins TRBV6-5 to TRBJ2-1; maybe TRBD2 (6 bases). The sequence derives from a human donor in a cohort sampled during active COVID-19. The sequenced material came from peripheral blood. The CDR3: CASSYSLAARGNEQFF. CDR3 sequence (DNA): TGTGCCAGCAGTTACTCTTTAGCGGCGAGAGGCAATGAGCAGTTCTTC.